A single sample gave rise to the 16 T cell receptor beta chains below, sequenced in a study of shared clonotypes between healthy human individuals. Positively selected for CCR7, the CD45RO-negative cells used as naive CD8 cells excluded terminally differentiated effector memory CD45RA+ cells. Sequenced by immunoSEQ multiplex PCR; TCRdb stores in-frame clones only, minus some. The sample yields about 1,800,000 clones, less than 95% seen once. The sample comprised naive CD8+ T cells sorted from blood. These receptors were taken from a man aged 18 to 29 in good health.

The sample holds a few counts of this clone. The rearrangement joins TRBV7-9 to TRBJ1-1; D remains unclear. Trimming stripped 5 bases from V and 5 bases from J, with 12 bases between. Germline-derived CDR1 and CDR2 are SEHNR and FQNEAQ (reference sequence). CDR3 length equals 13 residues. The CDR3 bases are TGTGCCAGCAGCACCAATGGGGTTACTGAAGCTTTCTTT. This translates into CASSTNGVTEAFF. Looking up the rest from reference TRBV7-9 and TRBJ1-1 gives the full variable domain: DTGVSQNPRHKITKRGQNVTFRCDPISEHNRLYWYRQTLGQGPEFLTYFQNEAQLEKSRLLSDRFSAERPKGSFSTLEIQRTEQGDSAMYLCASSTNGVTEAFFGQGTRLTVV.

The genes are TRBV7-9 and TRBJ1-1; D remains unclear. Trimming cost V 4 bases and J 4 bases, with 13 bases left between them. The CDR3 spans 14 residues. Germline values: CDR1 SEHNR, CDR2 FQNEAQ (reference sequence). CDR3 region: CASSSGSLGTEAFF. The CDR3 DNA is TGTGCCAGCAGCTCGGGCAGTCTAGGCACTGAAGCTTTCTTT.

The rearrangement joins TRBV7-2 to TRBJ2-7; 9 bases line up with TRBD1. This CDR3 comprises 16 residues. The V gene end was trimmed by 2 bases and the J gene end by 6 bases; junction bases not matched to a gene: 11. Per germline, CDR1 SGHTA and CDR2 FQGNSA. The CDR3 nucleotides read TGTGCCAGCAGCTTATGGGGACAGGGAGGTTCGGTCGAGCAGTACTTC. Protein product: CASSLWGQGGSVEQYF.

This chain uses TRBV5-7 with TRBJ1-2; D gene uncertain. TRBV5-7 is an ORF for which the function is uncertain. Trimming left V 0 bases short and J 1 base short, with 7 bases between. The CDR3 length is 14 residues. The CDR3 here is CASSLDKVNYGYTF. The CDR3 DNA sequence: TGTGCCAGCAGCTTGGACAAGGTTAACTATGGCTACACCTTC.

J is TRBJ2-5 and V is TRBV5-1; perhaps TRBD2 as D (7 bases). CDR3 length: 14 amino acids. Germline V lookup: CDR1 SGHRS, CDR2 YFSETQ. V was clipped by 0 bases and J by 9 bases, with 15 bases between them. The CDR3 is CASSLDGGLAAQYF. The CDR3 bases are TGCGCCAGCAGCTTGGATGGGGGGCTAGCGGCCCAGTACTTC.

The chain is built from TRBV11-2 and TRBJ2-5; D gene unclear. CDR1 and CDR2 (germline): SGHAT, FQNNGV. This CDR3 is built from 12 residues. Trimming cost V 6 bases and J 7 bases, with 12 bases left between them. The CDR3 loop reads CASRSGPGTQYF. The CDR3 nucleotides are TGTGCCAGCAGATCCGGGCCGGGGACCCAGTACTTC.

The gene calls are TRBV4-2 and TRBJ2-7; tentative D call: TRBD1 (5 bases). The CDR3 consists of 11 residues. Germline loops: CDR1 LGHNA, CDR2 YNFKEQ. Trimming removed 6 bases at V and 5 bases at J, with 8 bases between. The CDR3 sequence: CASSPGHEQYF. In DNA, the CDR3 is TGTGCCAGCAGTCCAGGGCACGAGCAGTACTTC.

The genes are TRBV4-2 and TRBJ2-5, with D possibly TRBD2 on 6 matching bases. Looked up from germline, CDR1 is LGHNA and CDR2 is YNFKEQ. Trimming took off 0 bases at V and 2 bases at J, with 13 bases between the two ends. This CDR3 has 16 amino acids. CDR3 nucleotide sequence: TGTGCCAGCAGCCAAGATCTGGCTAGCGAACAAGAGACCCAGTACTTC. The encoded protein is CASSQDLASEQETQYF.

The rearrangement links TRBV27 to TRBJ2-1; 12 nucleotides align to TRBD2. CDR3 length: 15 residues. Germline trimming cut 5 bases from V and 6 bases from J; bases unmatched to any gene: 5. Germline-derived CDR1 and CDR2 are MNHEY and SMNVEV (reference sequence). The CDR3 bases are TGTGCCAGCAGTGTTCTAGCGGGGGGGCCCAATGAGCAGTTCTTC. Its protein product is CASSVLAGGPNEQFF.

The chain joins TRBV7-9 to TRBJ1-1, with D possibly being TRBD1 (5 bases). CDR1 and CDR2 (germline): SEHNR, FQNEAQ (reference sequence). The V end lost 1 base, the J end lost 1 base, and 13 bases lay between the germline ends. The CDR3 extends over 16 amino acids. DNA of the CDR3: TGTGCCAGCAGCTTAGAGTTCCAGGGCCCGAACACTGAAGCTTTCTTT. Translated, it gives CASSLEFQGPNTEAFF.

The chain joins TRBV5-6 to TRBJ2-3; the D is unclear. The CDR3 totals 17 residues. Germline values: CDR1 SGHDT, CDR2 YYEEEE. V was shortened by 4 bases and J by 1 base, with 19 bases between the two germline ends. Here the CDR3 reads CASSLRFEASGTDTQYF. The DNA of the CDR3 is TGTGCCAGCAGCCTCCGGTTCGAAGCTTCGGGCACAGATACGCAGTATTTT.

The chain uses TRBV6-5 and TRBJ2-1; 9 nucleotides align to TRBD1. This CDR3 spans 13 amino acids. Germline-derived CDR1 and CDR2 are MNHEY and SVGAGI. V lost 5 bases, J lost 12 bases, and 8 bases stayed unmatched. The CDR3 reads CASSMETGGGQFF. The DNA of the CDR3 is TGTGCCAGCAGTATGGAGACAGGGGGTGGGCAGTTCTTC.

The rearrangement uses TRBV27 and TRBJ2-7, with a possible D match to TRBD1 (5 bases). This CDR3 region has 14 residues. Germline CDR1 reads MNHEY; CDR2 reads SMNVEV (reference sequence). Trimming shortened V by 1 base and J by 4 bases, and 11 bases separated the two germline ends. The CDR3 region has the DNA TGTGCCAGCAGTTTATTAGGACAAGAATACGAGCAGTACTTC. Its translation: CASSLLGQEYEQYF.

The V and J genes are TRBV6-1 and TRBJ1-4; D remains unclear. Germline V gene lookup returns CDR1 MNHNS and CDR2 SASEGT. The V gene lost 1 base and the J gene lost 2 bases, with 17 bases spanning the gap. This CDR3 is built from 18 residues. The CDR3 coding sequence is TGTGCCAGCAGTGAAGGGGTGAGGCAGCAACTCACTAATGAAAAACTGTTTTTT. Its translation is CASSEGVRQQLTNEKLFF.

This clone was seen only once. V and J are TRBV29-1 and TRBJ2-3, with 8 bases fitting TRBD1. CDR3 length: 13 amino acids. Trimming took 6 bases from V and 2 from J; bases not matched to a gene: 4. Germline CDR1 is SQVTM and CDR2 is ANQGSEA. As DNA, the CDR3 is TGCAGCGTGAGGGACAGGTACACAGATACGCAGTATTTT. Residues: CSVRDRYTDTQYF.

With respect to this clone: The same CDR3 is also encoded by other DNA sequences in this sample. The CDR3 loop is CASSLAPTYEQYF. The CDR3 coding sequence is TGTGCCAGCAGCTTGGCCCCCACCTACGAGCAGTACTTC. The genes are TRBV5-5 and TRBJ2-7; unclear D gene. Germline V gene data show CDR1 as SGHKS and CDR2 as YYEKEE (reference sequence). This CDR3 has 13 residues. Trimming took 0 bases from V and 2 from J, leaving 6 bases between them.